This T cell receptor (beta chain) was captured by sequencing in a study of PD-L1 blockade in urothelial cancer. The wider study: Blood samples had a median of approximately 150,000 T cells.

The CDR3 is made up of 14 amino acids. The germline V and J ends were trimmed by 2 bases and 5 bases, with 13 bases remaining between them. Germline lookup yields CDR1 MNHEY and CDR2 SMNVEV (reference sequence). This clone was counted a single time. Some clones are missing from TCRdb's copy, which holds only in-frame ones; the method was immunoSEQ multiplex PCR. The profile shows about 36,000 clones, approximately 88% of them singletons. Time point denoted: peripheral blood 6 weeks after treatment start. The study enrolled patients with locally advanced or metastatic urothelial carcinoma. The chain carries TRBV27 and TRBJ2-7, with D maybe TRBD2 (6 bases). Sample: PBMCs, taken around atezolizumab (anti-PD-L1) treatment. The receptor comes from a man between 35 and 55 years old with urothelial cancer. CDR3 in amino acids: CASSLSRERNEQYF. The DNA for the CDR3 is TGTGCCAGCAGTTTAAGCCGGGAGAGGAACGAGCAGTACTTC.